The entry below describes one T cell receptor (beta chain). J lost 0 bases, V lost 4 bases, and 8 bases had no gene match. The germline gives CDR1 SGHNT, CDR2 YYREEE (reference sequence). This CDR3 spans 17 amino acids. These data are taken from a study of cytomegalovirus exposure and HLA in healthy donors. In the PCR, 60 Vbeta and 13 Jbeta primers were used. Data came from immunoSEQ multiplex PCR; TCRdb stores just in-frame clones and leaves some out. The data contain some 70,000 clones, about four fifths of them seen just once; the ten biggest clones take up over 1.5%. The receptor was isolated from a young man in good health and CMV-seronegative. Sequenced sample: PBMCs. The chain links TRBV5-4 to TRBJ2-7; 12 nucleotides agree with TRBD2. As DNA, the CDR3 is TGTGCCAGCAGCACGGGACTAGCGGGCTCCGGCTCCTACGAGCAGTACTTC. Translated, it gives CASSTGLAGSGSYEQYF.